Shown below are 29 T cell receptor beta chains from a single sample sequenced in a study of preoperative IRX-2 immunotherapy in early breast cancer. Treatment in this sample: preoperative locoregional IRX-2 cytokine immunotherapy. Measured with immunoSEQ multiplex PCR; TCRdb has only the in-frame clones, and not every one. The sample carries roughly 29,000 clones, roughly 89% recorded once. Sample collection was performed from a patient treated with IRX-2 immunotherapy. Source of these receptors: a human donor with breast cancer.

V and J are TRBV4-3 and TRBJ1-2, with TRBD1 as a possible D gene (5 bases). Germline V gene sequence: CDR1 LGHNA, CDR2 YSLEER. Trimming took off 1 base at V and 4 bases at J, with 19 bases between the two ends. This CDR3 contains 17 residues. CDR3 sequence reads: CASSQGLWDLISYGYTF. In DNA form, the CDR3 reads TGCGCCAGCAGCCAAGGACTGTGGGACCTTATTTCCTATGGCTACACCTTC.

This sequence joins TRBV6-6 and TRBJ1-2; TRBD1 matches 8 bases. The CDR3 totals 14 residues. Germline V lookup: CDR1 MNHNY, CDR2 SVGAGI (reference sequence). Losses at the gene ends were 5 bases for V and 8 bases for J; bases not matched to a gene: 10. CDR3 nucleotides: TGTGCCAGCAGTCGCGCGCAGGGGGCGGGGGGCTACACCTTC. Amino acids: CASSRAQGAGGYTF.

This clone was recorded once. The chain carries TRBV6-5 and TRBJ2-3; tentatively, D is TRBD1 (6 bases). Germline V CDR1 and CDR2: MNHEY, SVGAGI. V was pared by 6 bases and J by 2 bases, with 15 bases between. This CDR3 is 15 amino acids long. The CDR3 protein is CASRASDRDTDTQYF. The CDR3 DNA reads as TGTGCCAGCAGAGCCTCGGACAGAGACACAGATACGCAGTATTTT.

This clone has a handful of counts. The V call is TRBV13, the J call TRBJ2-5; 8 bases are shared with TRBD1. Germline V lookup: CDR1 PRHDT, CDR2 FYEKMQ (reference sequence). This CDR3 comprises 17 residues. V was pared by 1 base and J by 5 bases, with 12 bases of the junction left unmatched. Here the CDR3 reads CASSLESSQGVRETQYF. In nucleotides, the CDR3 is TGTGCCAGCAGCTTAGAGTCATCACAGGGGGTTAGGGAGACCCAGTACTTC.

The chain joins TRBV10-3 to TRBJ2-3, with 7 nucleotides matching TRBD2. After removal of 10 bases from V and 2 bases from J, the junction contained 6 bases not matched to a gene. CDR3 length: 13 amino acids. The V gene's germline CDR1 is ENHRY and CDR2 SYGVKD. The CDR3 here is CATLADNTDTQYF. The CDR3 region has the DNA TGTGCCACGCTAGCGGATAACACAGATACGCAGTATTTT.

This chain connects TRBV7-9 to TRBJ2-1, with TRBD1 identical over 12 bases. The CDR3 length is 16 residues. The ends lost 0 bases at V and 7 bases at J; junction bases unmatched: 4. Germline assignment: CDR1 SEHNR and CDR2 FQNEAQ (reference sequence). CDR3 in amino acids: CASSLALGQGANEQFF. The CDR3 DNA sequence: TGTGCCAGCAGCTTAGCGTTGGGACAGGGGGCAAATGAGCAGTTCTTC.

The chain is built from TRBV21-1 and TRBJ2-3; TRBD2 was called by the table and not checked on the DNA. TRBV21-1 is a documented pseudogene. CDR3 size: 13 residues. CDR3 in amino acids: CASSPGLADTQYF. Written as DNA, the CDR3 is TGTGCCAGCAGCCCGGGACTAGCAGATACGCAGTATTTT.

V and J are TRBV2 and TRBJ1-1; no reliable D call. V was clipped by 3 bases and J by 5 bases, with 10 bases between them. The CDR3 runs 13 residues. The germline gives CDR1 SNHLY, CDR2 FYNNEI. The CDR3 protein is CASSDPPGTEAFF. CDR3 nucleotides: TGTGCCAGCAGTGATCCCCCAGGAACTGAAGCTTTCTTT.

The chain carries TRBV6-5 and TRBJ2-1, with 9 bases aligning to TRBD2. The CDR3 loop spans 15 amino acids. Germline V gives CDR1 MNHEY, CDR2 SVGAGI. The V segment lost 4 bases and the J segment 9 bases; nucleotides outside the gene matches: 10. The CDR3 region is CASSFTSGLVGEQFF. In nucleotides, the CDR3 is TGTGCCAGCAGTTTTACTAGCGGGCTGGTAGGTGAGCAGTTCTTC.

The chain combines TRBV11-3 with TRBJ2-5; the match to TRBD2 covers 11 bases. CDR1 is SGHNT and CDR2 is YENEEA in the germline V gene. This CDR3 is 15 amino acids long. Trimming took 3 bases from V and 2 from J; bases not matched to a gene: 2. The CDR3 bases are TGTGCCAGCAGCTTTACTAGCGGGGGTCAAGAGACCCAGTACTTC. Translation gives CASSFTSGGQETQYF.

The V call is TRBV5-4, the J call TRBJ1-2, with a tentative D call TRBD1 (5 bases). The CDR3 is 12 residues long. Per germline, CDR1 SGHNT and CDR2 YYREEE (reference sequence). The germline V and J ends were trimmed by 4 bases and 5 bases, with 9 bases remaining between them. The chain's CDR3 is CASSPDMYGYTF. DNA of the CDR3: TGTGCCAGCAGCCCGGACATGTATGGCTACACCTTC.

The genes are TRBV29-1 and TRBJ2-7, with D possibly being TRBD1 (6 bases). This CDR3 contains 13 residues. Trimming pared 4 bases from V and 5 bases from J, leaving 15 bases between. Germline V gene sequence: CDR1 SQVTM, CDR2 ANQGSEA. The CDR3 sequence is CSVGLGGYHEQYF. CDR3 in DNA: TGCAGCGTTGGTTTAGGGGGTTACCACGAGCAGTACTTC.

The chain carries TRBV19 and TRBJ2-3; no clear D gene. The CDR3 consists of 14 residues. Germline V gene data show CDR1 as LNHDA and CDR2 as SQIVND (reference sequence). Between the trimmed V and J ends, which lost 1 base and 2 bases, there was a span of 7 bases. The CDR3: CASSIVAATDTQYF. CDR3 nucleotides: TGTGCCAGTAGTATAGTGGCCGCCACAGATACGCAGTATTTT. Filled out from reference TRBV19 and TRBJ2-3, the complete variable domain reads DGGITQSPKYLFRKEGQNVTLSCEQNLNHDAMYWYRQDPGQGLRLIYYSQIVNDFQKGDIAEGYSVSREKKESFPLTVTSAQKNPTAFYLCASSIVAATDTQYFGPGTRLTVL.

The J gene is TRBJ2-7, the V gene TRBV5-5; 7 nucleotides align to TRBD1. The CDR3 totals 15 residues. V trimming: 0 bases; J trimming: 2 bases; junction bases outside the gene matches: 5. Germline V gives CDR1 SGHKS, CDR2 YYEKEE (reference sequence). CDR3 region: CASSLVGTDPYEQYF. DNA of the CDR3: TGTGCCAGCAGCTTGGTAGGGACAGACCCCTACGAGCAGTACTTC.

The rearrangement joins TRBV6-1 to TRBJ2-1; 8 nucleotides agree with TRBD1. The germline gives CDR1 MNHNS, CDR2 SASEGT. V trimming: 2 bases; J trimming: 0 bases; junction bases outside the gene matches: 6. The CDR3 is made up of 17 amino acids. The CDR3 spells CASSELSGTGSYNEQFF. CDR3 sequence (DNA): TGTGCCAGCAGTGAACTCTCCGGGACAGGCTCCTACAATGAGCAGTTCTTC.

The chain couples TRBV15 to TRBJ1-5; D is ambiguous. CDR1 and CDR2 (germline): LNHNV, YYDKDF (reference sequence). The CDR3 runs 13 residues. Trimming shortened V by 3 bases and J by 3 bases, and 6 bases separated the two germline ends. The CDR3 bases are TGTGCCACCAGCAGGGCGGACAATCAGCCCCAGCATTTT. Protein: CATSRADNQPQHF.

V usage is TRBV7-9 and J usage is TRBJ1-1; TRBD1 matches at 8 bases. The CDR3 is 14 amino acids. Germline lookup yields CDR1 SEHNR and CDR2 FQNEAQ (reference sequence). V trimming: 5 bases; J trimming: 5 bases; junction bases outside the gene matches: 7. This CDR3 reads CASSQRTGYTEAFF. In DNA form, the CDR3 reads TGTGCCAGCAGCCAGAGGACAGGGTATACTGAAGCTTTCTTT.

This clone was picked up a small number of times. This rearrangement joins TRBV10-1 to TRBJ2-3, with D perhaps assigned TRBD1 or TRBD2 (5 bases each). V dropped 6 bases and J dropped 0 bases, with 7 bases sitting between them. CDR3 size: 13 residues. Germline lookup yields CDR1 WNHNN and CDR2 SYGVQD (reference sequence). As DNA, the CDR3 is TGCGCCAGCAGACGGGACAGCACAGATACGCAGTATTTT. Its protein product is CASRRDSTDTQYF.

V is TRBV18 and J is TRBJ1-1; D unresolved. In germline, CDR1 is KGHSH, CDR2 LQKENI. V was trimmed by 6 bases and J by 7 bases, leaving 12 bases between them. CDR3 length: 12 residues. The CDR3 region has the DNA TGTGCCAGCTCCCTCGACATGAGTGAAGCTTTCTTT. As protein: CASSLDMSEAFF.

The chain uses TRBV5-1 and TRBJ1-3; no definite D call. The CDR3 covers 15 residues. V lost 0 bases, J lost 2 bases, and 9 bases lay in between. The germline gives CDR1 SGHRS, CDR2 YFSETQ. The CDR3 DNA sequence: TGCGCCAGCAGCTTGGCCTTTACAGCTGGAAACACCATATATTTT. This sequence encodes CASSLAFTAGNTIYF.

The chain combines TRBV27 with TRBJ1-6, with 7 bases that match TRBD1. This CDR3 is 15 amino acids long. In germline, CDR1 is MNHEY, CDR2 SMNVEV (reference sequence). The V segment lost 6 bases and the J segment 2 bases; nucleotides outside the gene matches: 4. The CDR3 loop is CASRDRNPYNSPLHF. The CDR3 DNA reads TGTGCCAGCAGGGACAGGAACCCCTATAATTCACCCCTCCACTTT.

J is TRBJ2-4 and V is TRBV7-9; D is perhaps TRBD2 (5 bases). Germline V lookup: CDR1 SEHNR, CDR2 FQNEAQ (reference sequence). Trimming stripped 2 bases from V and 0 bases from J, with 14 bases between. The CDR3 is 17 residues long. Written as DNA, the CDR3 is TGTGCCAGCAGCTTAATTGCGGGCCCCATAGCCAAAAACATTCAGTACTTC. Amino acid sequence: CASSLIAGPIAKNIQYF.

As DNA, the CDR3 is TGTGCCAGCAGTTACGGGGGACCCGGGGGTAACGAGCAGTACTTC. It is translated as CASSYGGPGGNEQYF. The chain uses TRBV6-5 and TRBJ2-7; a possible D gene is TRBD2 (6 bases). CDR3 length: 15 residues. V was cut by 2 bases and J by 5 bases, with 16 bases left in between. Germline CDR1 and CDR2: MNHEY and SVGAGI.

This clone was seen a single time. The chain is built from TRBV12-5 and TRBJ2-5; unclear D gene. Germline CDR1 LGHNT, CDR2 FRNRAP. The CDR3 covers 11 residues. The germline V and J ends were trimmed by 1 base and 5 bases, with 2 bases remaining between them. The CDR3: CASGLGETQYF. CDR3 nucleotides: TGTGCTAGTGGTTTGGGTGAGACCCAGTACTTC.

This clone appeared a few times. The V and J genes are TRBV6-4 and TRBJ2-2, with D hard to call. The V end was cut by 0 bases, the J end by 4 bases, with 3 bases between. This CDR3 contains 13 residues. Germline CDR1 MRHNA, CDR2 SNTAGT. CDR3 region: CASSDSSTGELFF. The CDR3 DNA reads TGTGCCAGCAGTGACTCTAGCACCGGGGAGCTGTTTTTT.

The V call is TRBV6-5, the J call TRBJ1-5; 9 bases align to TRBD1. This CDR3 is 13 amino acids long. Germline V CDR1 and CDR2: MNHEY, SVGAGI. J lost 7 bases, V lost 8 bases, and 6 bases had no gene match. The CDR3 spells CASRTGGEQPQHF. The CDR3 bases are TGTGCCAGCCGAACAGGGGGCGAACAGCCCCAGCATTTT.

The rearrangement links TRBV7-2 to TRBJ2-3; 9 nucleotides line up with TRBD2. The V gene end was trimmed by 3 bases and the J gene end by 4 bases; junction bases not matched to a gene: 5. This CDR3 spans 15 amino acids. Germline-derived CDR1 and CDR2 are SGHTA and FQGNSA. The chain's CDR3 is CASSFGGGAPDTQYF. CDR3 DNA sequence: TGTGCCAGCAGCTTTGGCGGGGGGGCCCCAGATACGCAGTATTTT.

This clone appeared a single time. This chain joins TRBV4-3 and TRBJ1-4; a weak D match, TRBD1 (6 bases). CDR1 LGHNA and CDR2 YSLEER come from the germline V gene. The CDR3 extends over 17 amino acids. V lost 0 bases and J 4 bases, leaving 15 bases between the germline ends. The CDR3 nucleotides are TGCGCCAGCAGCCAAGACAAGTCGATACAGGGTAATGAAAAACTGTTTTTT. Translating gives CASSQDKSIQGNEKLFF.

The V and J genes are TRBV5-1 and TRBJ1-1, with 9 bases matching TRBD1. V gave up 2 bases and J gave up 1 base; unmatched junction bases: 6. The CDR3 loop spans 16 amino acids. CDR1 and CDR2 (germline): SGHRS, YFSETQ. CDR3 DNA: TGCGCCAGCAGCTTTGGGACAGGGAGCTGGAACACTGAAGCTTTCTTT. Translation gives CASSFGTGSWNTEAFF.